This T cell receptor (beta chain) was documented in a study of identical twins. CDR1 is DFQATT, CDR2 SNEGSKA, per germline (reference sequence). The CDR3 is made up of 12 amino acids. After template switching added a universal primer site, the resulting cDNA carried unique molecular identifiers. TCRdb processed the 5' RACE reads anew with MiXCR; each CDR3 protein has one entry. The table includes about 520,000 distinct CDR3 sequences, 20% to 25% detected once. This clonotype has only a few counts. A further study also used this sample, focusing on T cells expressing NK-cell markers. This second study notes: The study found dominant NKG2C+ clonotypes at roughly 1.0-7.5% of CD8+ T cells in about six donors. The study left the HCMV specificity of expanded NKG2C+ T cell clones unresolved.

The sequenced material came from CD4+ T cells sorted from blood. V is TRBV20-1 and J is TRBJ2-7; a possible D gene is TRBD2 (5 bases). The sequence came from a woman aged 18 to 35 in good health. CDR3 residues: CAGRRGTYEQYF. CDR3 coding DNA: TGCGCTGGCCGCCGGGGAACCTACGAGCAGTACTTC.